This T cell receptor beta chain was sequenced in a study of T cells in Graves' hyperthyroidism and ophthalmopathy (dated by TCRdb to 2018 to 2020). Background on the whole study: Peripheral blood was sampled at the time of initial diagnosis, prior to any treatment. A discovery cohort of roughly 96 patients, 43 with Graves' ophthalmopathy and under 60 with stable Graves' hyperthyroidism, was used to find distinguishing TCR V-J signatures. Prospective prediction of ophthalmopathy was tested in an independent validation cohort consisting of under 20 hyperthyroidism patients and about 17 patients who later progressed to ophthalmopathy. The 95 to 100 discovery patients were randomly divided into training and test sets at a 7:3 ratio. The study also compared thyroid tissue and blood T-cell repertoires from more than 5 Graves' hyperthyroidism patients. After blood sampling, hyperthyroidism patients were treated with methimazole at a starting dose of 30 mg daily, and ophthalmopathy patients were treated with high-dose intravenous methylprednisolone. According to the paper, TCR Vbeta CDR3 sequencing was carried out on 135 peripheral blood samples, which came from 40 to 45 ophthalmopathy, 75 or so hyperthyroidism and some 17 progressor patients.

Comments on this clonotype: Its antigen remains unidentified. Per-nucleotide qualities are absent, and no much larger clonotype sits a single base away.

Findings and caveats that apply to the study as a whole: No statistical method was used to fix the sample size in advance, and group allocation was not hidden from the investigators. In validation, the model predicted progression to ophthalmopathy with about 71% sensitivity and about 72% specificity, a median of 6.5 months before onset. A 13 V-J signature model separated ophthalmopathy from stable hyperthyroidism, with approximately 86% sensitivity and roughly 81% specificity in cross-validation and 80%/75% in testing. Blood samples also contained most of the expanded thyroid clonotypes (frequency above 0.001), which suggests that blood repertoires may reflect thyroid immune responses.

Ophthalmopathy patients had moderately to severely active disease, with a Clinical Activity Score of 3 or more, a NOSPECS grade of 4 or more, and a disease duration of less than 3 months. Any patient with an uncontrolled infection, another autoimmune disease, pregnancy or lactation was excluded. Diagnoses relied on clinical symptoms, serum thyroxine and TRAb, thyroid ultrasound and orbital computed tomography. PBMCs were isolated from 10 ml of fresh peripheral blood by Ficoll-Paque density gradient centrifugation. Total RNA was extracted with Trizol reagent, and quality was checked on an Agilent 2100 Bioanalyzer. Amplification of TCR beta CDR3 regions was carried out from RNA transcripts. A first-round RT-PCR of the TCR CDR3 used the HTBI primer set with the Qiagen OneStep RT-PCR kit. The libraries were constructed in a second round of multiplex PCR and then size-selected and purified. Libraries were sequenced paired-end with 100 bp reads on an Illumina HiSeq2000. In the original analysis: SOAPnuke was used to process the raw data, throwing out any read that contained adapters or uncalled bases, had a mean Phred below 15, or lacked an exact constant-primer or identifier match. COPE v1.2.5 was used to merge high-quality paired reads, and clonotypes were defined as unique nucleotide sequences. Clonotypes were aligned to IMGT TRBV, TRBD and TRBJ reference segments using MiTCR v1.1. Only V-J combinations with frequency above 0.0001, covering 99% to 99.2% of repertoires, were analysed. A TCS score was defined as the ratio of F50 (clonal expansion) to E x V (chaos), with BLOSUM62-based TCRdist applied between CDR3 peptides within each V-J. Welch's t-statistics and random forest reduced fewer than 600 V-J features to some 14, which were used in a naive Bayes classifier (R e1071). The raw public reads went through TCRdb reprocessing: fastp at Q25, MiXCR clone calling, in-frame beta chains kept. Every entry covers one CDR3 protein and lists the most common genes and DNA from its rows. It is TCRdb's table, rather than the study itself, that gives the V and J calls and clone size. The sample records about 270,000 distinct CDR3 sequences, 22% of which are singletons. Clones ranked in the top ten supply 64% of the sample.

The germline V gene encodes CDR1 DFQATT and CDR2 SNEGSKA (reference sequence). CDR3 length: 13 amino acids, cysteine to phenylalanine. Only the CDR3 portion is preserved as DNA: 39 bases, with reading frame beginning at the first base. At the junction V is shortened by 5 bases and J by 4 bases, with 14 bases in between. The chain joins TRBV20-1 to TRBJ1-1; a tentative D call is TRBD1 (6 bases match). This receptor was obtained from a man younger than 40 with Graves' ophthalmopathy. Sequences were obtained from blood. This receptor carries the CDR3 CSAPQGRVTEAFF. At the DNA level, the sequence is TGCAGTGCTCCACAGGGACGGGTCACTGAAGCTTTCTTT.